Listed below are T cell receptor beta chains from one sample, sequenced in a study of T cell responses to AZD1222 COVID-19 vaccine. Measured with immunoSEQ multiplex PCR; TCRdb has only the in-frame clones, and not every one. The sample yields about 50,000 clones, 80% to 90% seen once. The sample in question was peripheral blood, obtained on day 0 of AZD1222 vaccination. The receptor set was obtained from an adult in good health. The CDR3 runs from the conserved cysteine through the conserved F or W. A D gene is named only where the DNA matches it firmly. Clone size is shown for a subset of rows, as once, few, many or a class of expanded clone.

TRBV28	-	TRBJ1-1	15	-	TGTGCCAGCACCGCTCGCCCGGGGGCGGACACTGAAGCTTTCTTT	CASTARPGADTEAFF
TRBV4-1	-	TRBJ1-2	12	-	TGCGCCAGCAGCTCAACAGGTAATGGCTACACCTTC	CASSSTGNGYTF
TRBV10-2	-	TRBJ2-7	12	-	TGCGCCAGCAGTGAGATCGGGTACGAGCAGTACTTC	CASSEIGYEQYF
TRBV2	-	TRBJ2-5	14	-	TGTGCCAGCAGCGCGGCCGGCAGACAAGAGACCCAGTACTTC	CASSAAGRQETQYF
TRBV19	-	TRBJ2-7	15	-	TGTGCCAGCAAGAACAGGGCCCACAGCTCCTACGAGCAGTACTTC	CASKNRAHSSYEQYF
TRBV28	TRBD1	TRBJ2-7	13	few	TGTGCCAGCGGGGACAGGGGGATCTTCGAGCAGTACTTC	CASGDRGIFEQYF
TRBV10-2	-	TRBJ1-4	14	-	TGCGCCAGCAGTGAATGGGGAGATAATGAAAAACTGTTTTTT	CASSEWGDNEKLFF
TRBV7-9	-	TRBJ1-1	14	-	TGTGCCAGCAGCCCCCCGGGCCTCTATACTGAAGCTTTCTTT	CASSPPGLYTEAFF
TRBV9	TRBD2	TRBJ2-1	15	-	TGTGCCAGCAGCCCCCCGGGGGGGAGGTACAATGAGCAGTTCTTC	CASSPPGGRYNEQFF
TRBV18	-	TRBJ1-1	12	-	TGTGCCAGCTCACCCGGGCGGGTTGAAGCTTTCTTT	CASSPGRVEAFF
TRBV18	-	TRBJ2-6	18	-	TGTGCCAGCTCACCCGCCCCCCCAGGGATGATTGGGGCCAACGTCCTGACTTTC	CASSPAPPGMIGANVLTF
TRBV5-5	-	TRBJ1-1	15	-	TGTGCCAGCAGCTTGTCTGTCAGGACCGAGACTGAAGCTTTCTTT	CASSLSVRTETEAFF
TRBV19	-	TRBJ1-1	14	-	TGTGCCAGCCATAGGGGCGGATTCAACACTGAAGCTTTCTTT	CASHRGGFNTEAFF
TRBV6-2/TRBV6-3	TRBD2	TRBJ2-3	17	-	TGTGCCAGCAGTCAGGCACTAGCGGGGGGGAGCACAGATACGCAGTATTTT	CASSQALAGGSTDTQYF
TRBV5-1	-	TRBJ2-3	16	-	TGCGCCAGCTCCCCCGGGGGCGGGGGACGTTCAAATACGCAGTATTTT	CASSPGGGGRSNTQYF
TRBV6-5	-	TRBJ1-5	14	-	TGTGCCAGCAGTAGTAGGAACTTTAATCAGCCCCAGCATTTT	CASSSRNFNQPQHF
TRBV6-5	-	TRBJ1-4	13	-	TGTGCCAGCAACCCGTCTGCAGGGGAAAAACTGTTTTTT	CASNPSAGEKLFF
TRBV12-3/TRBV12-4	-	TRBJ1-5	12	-	TGTGCCAGCAGTGTACAGAATCAGCCCCAGCATTTT	CASSVQNQPQHF
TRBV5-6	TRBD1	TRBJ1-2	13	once	TGTGCCAGCAGCTTGACAGGGGGAGATGGCTACACCTTC	CASSLTGGDGYTF
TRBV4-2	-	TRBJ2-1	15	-	TGTGCCAGCAGCCAGGATTACCTTTCCTACAATGAGCAGTTCTTC	CASSQDYLSYNEQFF
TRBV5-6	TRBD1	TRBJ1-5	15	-	TGTGCCAGCAGCGCAACAGGGGGCACATATCAGCCCCAGCATTTT	CASSATGGTYQPQHF
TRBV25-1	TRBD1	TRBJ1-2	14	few	TGTGCCAGCAGTGATTTGGGGACAGACCATGGCTACACCTTC	CASSDLGTDHGYTF
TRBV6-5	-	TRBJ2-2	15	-	TGTGCCAGCAGTTCCGTCGGACAGCCCACCGGGGAGCTGTTTTTT	CASSSVGQPTGELFF
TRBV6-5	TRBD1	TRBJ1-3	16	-	TGTGCCAGCAGTTCCCCCAGGACAGGGGCTGGAAACACCATATATTTT	CASSSPRTGAGNTIYF
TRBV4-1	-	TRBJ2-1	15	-	TGCGCCAGCAGCCAAGTTCTAAGGGCCAACAATGAGCAGTTCTTC	CASSQVLRANNEQFF
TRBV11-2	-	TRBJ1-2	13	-	TGTGCCAGCAGCTTAGCCGGGGCCGGTGGCTACACCTTC	CASSLAGAGGYTF
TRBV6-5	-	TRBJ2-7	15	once	TGTGCCAGCCGCGGGTTTGGCAGGGTCTCCTACGAGCAGTACTTC	CASRGFGRVSYEQYF
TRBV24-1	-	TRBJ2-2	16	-	TGTCCCACCAGTGACCCCGGCACAGGGACGACCGGGGAGCTGTTTTTT	CPTSDPGTGTTGELFF
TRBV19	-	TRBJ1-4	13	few	TGTGCCAGTAGTATGACTGAGAATGAAAAACTGTTTTTT	CASSMTENEKLFF
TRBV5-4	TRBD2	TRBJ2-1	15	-	TGTGCCAGCAGCTTCCCCGGGACTAGCTACAATGAGCAGTTCTTC	CASSFPGTSYNEQFF
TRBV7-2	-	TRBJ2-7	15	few	TGTGCCAGCAGCCACCGGGCGCAGGATAACTACCAGCAGTACTTC	CASSHRAQDNYQQYF
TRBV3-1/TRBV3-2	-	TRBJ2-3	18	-	TGTGCCAGCAGCCAAGACGGTCGGGGTAAGACACACACAGATACGCAGTATTTT	CASSQDGRGKTHTDTQYF
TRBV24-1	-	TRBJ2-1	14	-	TGTGCCACCAGTGATTCCGTAAGAGGTAGTGAGCAGTTCTTC	CATSDSVRGSEQFF
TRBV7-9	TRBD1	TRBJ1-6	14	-	TGTGCCAGCAGCTTCGGACAGGGAGATTCACCCCTCCACTTT	CASSFGQGDSPLHF
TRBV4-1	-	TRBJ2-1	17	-	TGCGCCAGCAGCCAACCCAGACTCGTTAGGTCCTACAATGAGCAGTTCTTC	CASSQPRLVRSYNEQFF
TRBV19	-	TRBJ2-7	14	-	TGTGCCAGTAGTACCCAACAGGGAACTCACGAGCAGTACTTC	CASSTQQGTHEQYF